This T cell receptor beta chain was retrieved from a study of cytomegalovirus exposure and HLA in healthy donors. Overall study results and limits: Excluded were some V segments that proved indistinguishable, including TRBV6-2 and TRBV6-3. Earlier analysis yielded a pattern in which most TCR beta V segments were productive about 90% or about 30% of the time. In all likelihood, a cluster of highly shared sequence variants was a sequencing artifact. Per published accounts, TCR beta sequences correctly predicted the HLA-A and HLA-B alleles of most subjects.

The PCR used 60 Vbeta and 13 Jbeta primers. Method: immunoSEQ multiplex PCR; TCRdb's copy keeps in-frame clones and lacks some. Of 90,000 to 110,000 clones in the sample, about 69% were seen once. CDR1 is MNHEY, CDR2 SMNVEV, per germline (reference sequence). The CDR3 consists of 15 residues. Unmatched junction bases numbered 4, after V lost 6 bases and J lost 4 bases. Comment on this clone: What it binds is not known.

This chain uses TRBV27 with TRBJ2-5; 14 bases line up with TRBD2. Material: PBMCs. The clonotype originates from a man aged 40-49 years in good health and CMV-seronegative. The CDR3 coding sequence is TGTGCCAGCAGCCCGACTAGCGGGGGGGTAGAGACCCAGTACTTC. This codes for CASSPTSGGVETQYF.